Listed below are T cell receptor beta chains from one sample, sequenced in a study of shared clonotypes between healthy human individuals. Generated by immunoSEQ multiplex PCR, the TCRdb table keeps only in-frame clones and is missing some. The data hold about 490,000 clones, with about 72% observed a single time. The source material was PBMCs. These receptors were obtained from a middle-aged woman in good health. Some clones in this sample may be carry-over from other donors' samples. Each CDR3 is given with its conserved first and last residue. D genes are given only for firm matches. Clone size, where shown, is once, few, many, or a class for clones that have expanded.

clone_size j_call v_call d_call cdr3_aa cdr3_nt
- TRBJ2-5 TRBV28 - CASRNLGTQYF TGTGCCAGCAGGAACCTGGGGACCCAGTACTTC
once TRBJ2-2 TRBV27 TRBD2 CASSPGLAGGSNTGELFF TGTGCCAGCTCGCCGGGACTAGCGGGAGGTTCGAACACCGGGGAGCTGTTTTTT
many TRBJ1-5 TRBV9 - CASSVGAVNQPQHF TGTGCCAGCAGCGTAGGCGCGGTCAATCAGCCCCAGCATTTT
- TRBJ2-7 TRBV18 - CASSEVQTYEQYF TGTGCCAGCTCAGAGGTACAGACCTACGAGCAGTACTTC
few TRBJ2-2 TRBV11-3 - CASSLPYGELFF TGTGCCAGCAGCTTACCGTACGGGGAGCTGTTTTTT
once TRBJ2-2 TRBV19 TRBD1 CASTMTGANGELFF TGTGCCAGTACCATGACAGGGGCGAACGGGGAGCTGTTTTTT
- TRBJ2-6 TRBV5-1 - CASSLDRRSGANVLTF TGCGCCAGCAGCTTGGACCGAAGATCTGGGGCCAACGTCCTGACTTTC
- TRBJ2-3 TRBV2 - CASKGGIDADTQYF TGTGCCAGCAAAGGGGGTATCGATGCAGATACGCAGTATTTT
once TRBJ2-5 TRBV19 TRBD1 CASSIIRQGGQTQYF TGTGCCAGTAGTATAATAAGACAGGGCGGACAGACCCAGTACTTC
- TRBJ2-7 TRBV5-1 TRBD1 CASSFEGQGGEQYF TGCGCCAGCAGCTTTGAGGGACAGGGGGGCGAGCAGTACTTC
- TRBJ1-5 TRBV20-1 TRBD1 CSAQGDQPQHF TGCAGTGCCCAGGGGGACCAGCCCCAGCATTTT
- TRBJ1-1 TRBV2 - CASSEAVGTEAFF TGTGCCAGCAGTGAAGCTGTGGGCACTGAAGCTTTCTTT
- TRBJ2-5 TRBV7-2 - CASSSVAPPATQYF TGTGCCAGCAGTTCAGTAGCGCCCCCGGCGACCCAGTACTTC
- TRBJ2-7 TRBV21-1 - CASTLGQGAGEQYF TGTGCCAGCACCTTGGGACAGGGGGCTGGGGAGCAGTACTTC
- TRBJ2-7 TRBV4-1 - CASSFLRYSPYEQYF TGTGCCAGCAGTTTCCTCCGCTACTCACCCTACGAGCAGTACTTC
- TRBJ2-7 TRBV18 - CASSPGGDSYEQYF TGTGCCAGCTCACCAGGCGGCGACTCCTACGAGCAGTACTTC
- TRBJ1-2 TRBV5-1 - CASSLNPGGGILNYGYTF TGCGCCAGCAGCTTGAATCCGGGGGGTGGTATACTTAACTATGGCTACACCTTC
- TRBJ2-3 TRBV27 TRBD2 CASSLAGTSGRRSDTQYF TGTGCCAGCAGTTTAGCAGGGACTAGCGGGAGGAGGTCAGATACGCAGTATTTT
few TRBJ2-7 TRBV27 - CASSLGRGEQYF TGTGCCAGCAGTTTAGGCAGGGGCGAGCAGTACTTC
- TRBJ2-3 TRBV7-2 - CASSFRAGRSEDTQYF TGTGCCAGCAGCTTTAGGGCCGGGAGATCCGAAGATACGCAGTATTTT
once TRBJ2-1 TRBV9 - CASSVGGPWNNEQFF TGTGCCAGCAGCGTTGGCGGGCCATGGAACAATGAGCAGTTCTTC
- TRBJ1-1 TRBV20-1 - CSAGRAFF TGCAGTGCCGGACGGGCTTTCTTT
- TRBJ2-3 TRBV30 TRBD2 CAWKTTSGRGPQYF TGTGCCTGGAAGACAACTAGCGGGAGGGGCCCGCAGTATTTT
- TRBJ1-1 TRBV6-6 - CASSYSVNTEAFF TGTGCCAGCAGTTACTCAGTGAACACTGAAGCTTTCTTT
- TRBJ2-1 TRBV5-8 TRBD2 CASSLFRGSGDNEQFF TGTGCCAGCAGCTTGTTTCGCGGGAGTGGTGACAATGAGCAGTTCTTC
- TRBJ1-1 TRBV2 - CASTPGRIMNTEAFF TGTGCCAGCACCCCGGGACGAATCATGAACACTGAAGCTTTCTTT
- TRBJ2-7 TRBV10-2 - CASSEAVEQYF TGCGCCAGCAGTGAGGCAGTCGAGCAGTACTTC
- TRBJ2-7 TRBV19 - CASSMGGGSSYEQYF TGTGCCAGTAGTATGGGAGGGGGCAGCTCCTACGAGCAGTACTTC
- TRBJ2-3 TRBV6-1 - CACLQWGSARSPQYF TGTGCCTGCCTACAGTGGGGTAGCGCGAGGTCTCCGCAGTATTTT
- TRBJ2-3 TRBV5-1 TRBD1 CASSFRQGRDTQYF TGCGCCAGCAGCTTCCGACAGGGAAGGGATACGCAGTATTTT
- TRBJ1-2 TRBV7-3 TRBD1 CASSLKLPGTGDYGYTF TGTGCCAGCAGCTTAAAATTACCAGGGACAGGGGACTATGGCTACACCTTC
- TRBJ1-4 TRBV19 TRBD1 CASSIVTLTGGNEKLFF TGTGCCAGTAGTATAGTCACACTGACAGGGGGAAATGAAAAACTGTTTTTT
- TRBJ2-7 TRBV7-9 - CASSLGGPAGEQYF TGTGCCAGCAGCTTAGGGGGACCCGCCGGAGAGCAGTACTTC